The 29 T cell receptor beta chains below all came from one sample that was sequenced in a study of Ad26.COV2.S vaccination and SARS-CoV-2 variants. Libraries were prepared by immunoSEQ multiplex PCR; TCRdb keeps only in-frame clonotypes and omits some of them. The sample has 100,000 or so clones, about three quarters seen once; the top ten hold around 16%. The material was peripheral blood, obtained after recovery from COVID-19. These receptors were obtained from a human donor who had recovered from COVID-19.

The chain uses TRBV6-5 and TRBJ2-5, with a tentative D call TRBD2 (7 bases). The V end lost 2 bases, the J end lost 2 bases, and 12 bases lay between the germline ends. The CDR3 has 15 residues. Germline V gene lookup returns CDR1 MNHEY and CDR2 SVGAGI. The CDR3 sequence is CASSYRRGPQETQYF. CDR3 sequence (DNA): TGTGCCAGCAGTTACAGGCGGGGGCCACAAGAGACCCAGTACTTC.

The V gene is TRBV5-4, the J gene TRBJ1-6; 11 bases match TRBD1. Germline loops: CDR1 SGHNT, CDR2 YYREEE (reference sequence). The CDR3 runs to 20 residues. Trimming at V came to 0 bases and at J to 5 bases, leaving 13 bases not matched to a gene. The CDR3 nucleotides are TGTGCCAGCAGCTTGGCCTTCGGGACAGGGGGTTCTGCGGATAATTCACCCCTCCACTTT. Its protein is CASSLAFGTGGSADNSPLHF.

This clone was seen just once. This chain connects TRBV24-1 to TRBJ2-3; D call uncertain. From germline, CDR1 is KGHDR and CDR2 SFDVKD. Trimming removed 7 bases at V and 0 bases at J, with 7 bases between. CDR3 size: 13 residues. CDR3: CATRPDSTDTQYF. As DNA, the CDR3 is TGTGCCACCAGACCAGACAGCACAGATACGCAGTATTTT.

CDR3 nucleotides: TGTGCCAGCAGCTCTCAGGGACCTGGAAACACCATATATTTT. Protein: CASSSQGPGNTIYF. V is TRBV13 and J is TRBJ1-3, with TRBD1 as a possible D gene (5 bases). The germline V gene encodes CDR1 PRHDT and CDR2 FYEKMQ (reference sequence). The ends were cut back, 4 bases at V and 2 bases at J, with 9 bases in the middle. This CDR3 comprises 14 residues.

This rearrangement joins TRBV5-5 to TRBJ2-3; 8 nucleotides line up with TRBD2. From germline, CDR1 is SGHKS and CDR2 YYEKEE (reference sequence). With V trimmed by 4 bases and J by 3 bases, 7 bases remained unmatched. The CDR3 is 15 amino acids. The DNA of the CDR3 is TGTGCCAGCAGCAAGGGGACTAGGAGTACAGATACGCAGTATTTT. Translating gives CASSKGTRSTDTQYF.

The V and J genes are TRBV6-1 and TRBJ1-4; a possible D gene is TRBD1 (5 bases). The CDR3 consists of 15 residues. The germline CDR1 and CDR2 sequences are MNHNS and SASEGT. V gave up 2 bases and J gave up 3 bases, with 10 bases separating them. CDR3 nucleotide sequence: TGTGCCAGCAGTGAATCCCACAGGTCTAATGAAAAACTGTTTTTT. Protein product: CASSESHRSNEKLFF.

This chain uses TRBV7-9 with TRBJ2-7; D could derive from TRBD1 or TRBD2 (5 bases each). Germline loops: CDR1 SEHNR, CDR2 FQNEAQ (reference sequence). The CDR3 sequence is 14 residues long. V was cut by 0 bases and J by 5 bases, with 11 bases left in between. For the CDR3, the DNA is TGTGCCAGCAGCTTAGCGAGGGAAGGGGACGAGCAGTACTTC. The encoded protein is CASSLAREGDEQYF.

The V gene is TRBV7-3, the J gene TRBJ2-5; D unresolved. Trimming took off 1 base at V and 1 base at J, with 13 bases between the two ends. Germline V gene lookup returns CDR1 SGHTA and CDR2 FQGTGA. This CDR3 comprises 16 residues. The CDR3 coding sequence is TGTGCCAGCAGCTTAAACCCCCGACAAACCCAAGAGACCCAGTACTTC. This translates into CASSLNPRQTQETQYF.

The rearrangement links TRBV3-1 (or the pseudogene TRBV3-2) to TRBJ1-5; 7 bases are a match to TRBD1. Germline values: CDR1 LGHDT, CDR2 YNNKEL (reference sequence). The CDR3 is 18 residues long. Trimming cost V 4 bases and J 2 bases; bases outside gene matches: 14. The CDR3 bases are TGTGCCAGCAGCCCGAGTTCCAATACAGGGGTGGGCAATCAGCCCCAGCATTTT. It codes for CASSPSSNTGVGNQPQHF.

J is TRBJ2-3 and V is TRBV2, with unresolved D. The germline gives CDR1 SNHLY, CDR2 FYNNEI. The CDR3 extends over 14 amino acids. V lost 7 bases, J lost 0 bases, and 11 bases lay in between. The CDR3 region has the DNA TGTGCCAGCAAGGACGGAGTTAGCACAGATACGCAGTATTTT. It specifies CASKDGVSTDTQYF.

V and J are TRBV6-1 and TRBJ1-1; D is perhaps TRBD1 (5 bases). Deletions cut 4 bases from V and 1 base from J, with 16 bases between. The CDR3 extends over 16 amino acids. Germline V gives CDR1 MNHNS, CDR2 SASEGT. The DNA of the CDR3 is TGTGCCAGCAGTGGAGGGGTTATATGGCCGAACACTGAAGCTTTCTTT. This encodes CASSGGVIWPNTEAFF.

CDR3 protein: CATSDTGTGGRELFF. CDR3 DNA: TGTGCCACCAGTGATACCGGGACAGGGGGCCGGGAGCTGTTTTTT. This chain links TRBV24-1 with TRBJ2-2; 12 bases are shared with TRBD1. The germline V gene has CDR1 KGHDR and CDR2 SFDVKD. This CDR3 is 15 amino acids long. J lost 9 bases, V lost 3 bases, and 4 bases had no gene match.

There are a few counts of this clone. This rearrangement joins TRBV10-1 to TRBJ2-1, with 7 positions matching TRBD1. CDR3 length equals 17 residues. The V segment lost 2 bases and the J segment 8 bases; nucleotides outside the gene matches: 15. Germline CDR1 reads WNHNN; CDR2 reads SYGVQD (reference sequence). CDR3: CASSEDRVRSTVDEQFF. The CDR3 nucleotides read TGCGCCAGCAGTGAGGACAGGGTTCGGAGCACGGTAGATGAGCAGTTCTTC.

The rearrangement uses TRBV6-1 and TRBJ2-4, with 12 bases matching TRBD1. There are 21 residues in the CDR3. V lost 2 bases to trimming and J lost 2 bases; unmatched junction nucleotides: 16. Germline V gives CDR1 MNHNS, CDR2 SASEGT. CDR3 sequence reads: CASSETIAGQGAIPTKNIQYF. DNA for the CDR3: TGTGCCAGCAGTGAAACGATCGCGGGACAGGGGGCCATTCCGACCAAAAACATTCAGTACTTC.

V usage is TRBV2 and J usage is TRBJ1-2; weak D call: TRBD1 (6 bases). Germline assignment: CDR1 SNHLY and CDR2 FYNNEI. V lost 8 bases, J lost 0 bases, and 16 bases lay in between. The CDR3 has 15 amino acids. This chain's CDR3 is CASRRGTPTNYGYTF. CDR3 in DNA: TGTGCCAGCCGGAGGGGGACACCTACTAACTATGGCTACACCTTC.

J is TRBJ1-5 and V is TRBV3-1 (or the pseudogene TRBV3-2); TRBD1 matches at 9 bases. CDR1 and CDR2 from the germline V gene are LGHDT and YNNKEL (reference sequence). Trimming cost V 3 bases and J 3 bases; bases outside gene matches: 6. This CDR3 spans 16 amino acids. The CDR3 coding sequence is TGTGCCAGCAGCCAGGGGACAGGGTTGAACAATCAGCCCCAGCATTTT. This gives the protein CASSQGTGLNNQPQHF.

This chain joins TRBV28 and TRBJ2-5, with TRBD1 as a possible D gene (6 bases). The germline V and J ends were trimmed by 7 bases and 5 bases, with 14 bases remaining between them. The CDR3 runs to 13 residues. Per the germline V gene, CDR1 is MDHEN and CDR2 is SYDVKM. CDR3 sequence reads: CASTSGAKETQYF. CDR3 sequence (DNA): TGTGCCAGCACCTCAGGGGCTAAGGAGACCCAGTACTTC.

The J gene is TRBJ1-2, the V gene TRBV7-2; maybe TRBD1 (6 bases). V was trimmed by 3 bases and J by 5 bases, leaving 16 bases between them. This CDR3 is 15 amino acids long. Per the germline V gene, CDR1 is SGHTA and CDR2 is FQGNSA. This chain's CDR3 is CASSLGAMGQYGYTF. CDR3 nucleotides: TGTGCCAGCAGCTTGGGGGCCATGGGACAATATGGCTACACCTTC.

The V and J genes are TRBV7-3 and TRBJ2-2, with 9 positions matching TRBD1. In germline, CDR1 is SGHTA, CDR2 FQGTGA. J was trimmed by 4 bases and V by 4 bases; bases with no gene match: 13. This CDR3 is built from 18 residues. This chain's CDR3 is CASSSRNPGQGSTGELFF. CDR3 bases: TGTGCCAGCAGCTCTAGAAATCCGGGACAGGGAAGCACCGGGGAGCTGTTTTTT.

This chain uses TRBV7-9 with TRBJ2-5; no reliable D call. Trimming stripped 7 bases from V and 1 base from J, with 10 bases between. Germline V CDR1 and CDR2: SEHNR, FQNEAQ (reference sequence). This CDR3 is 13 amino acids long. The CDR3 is CASNYIGQETQYF. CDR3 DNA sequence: TGTGCCAGCAACTATATCGGCCAAGAGACCCAGTACTTC. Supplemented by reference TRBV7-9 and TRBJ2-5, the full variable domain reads DTGVSQNPRHKITKRGQNVTFRCDPISEHNRLYWYRQTLGQGPEFLTYFQNEAQLEKSRLLSDRFSAERPKGSFSTLEIQRTEQGDSAMYLCASNYIGQETQYFGPGTRLLVL.

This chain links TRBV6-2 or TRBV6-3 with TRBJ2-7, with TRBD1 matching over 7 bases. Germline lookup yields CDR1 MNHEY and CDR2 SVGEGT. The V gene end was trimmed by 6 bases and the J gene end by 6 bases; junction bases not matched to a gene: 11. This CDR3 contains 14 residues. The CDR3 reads CASSPNRGFGEQYF. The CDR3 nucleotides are TGTGCCAGCAGCCCCAACAGGGGTTTCGGCGAGCAGTACTTC.

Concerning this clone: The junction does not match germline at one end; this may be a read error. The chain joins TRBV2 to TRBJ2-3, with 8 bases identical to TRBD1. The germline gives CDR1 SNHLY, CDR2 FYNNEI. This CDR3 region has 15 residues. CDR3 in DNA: TGTGCCAGCAGGGAAGGGACAGGTAGCACAGATACGCAGTATTTT. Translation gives CASREGTGSTDTQYF.

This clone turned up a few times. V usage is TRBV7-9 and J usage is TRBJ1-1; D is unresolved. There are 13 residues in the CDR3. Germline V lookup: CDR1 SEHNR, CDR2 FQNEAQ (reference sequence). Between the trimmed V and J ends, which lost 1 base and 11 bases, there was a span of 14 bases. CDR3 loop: CASSLVADLQAFF. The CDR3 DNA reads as TGTGCCAGCAGCTTAGTGGCGGATTTACAGGCTTTCTTT.

CDR3 DNA: TGTGCCAGCAGTGAATACGGGGCTTCGGAGCAGTACTTC. It translates to CASSEYGASEQYF. The rearrangement uses TRBV2 and TRBJ2-7; the D gene could be TRBD1 or TRBD2 (5 bases each). Germline V gives CDR1 SNHLY, CDR2 FYNNEI. The germline V and J ends were trimmed by 2 bases and 7 bases, with 12 bases remaining between them. The CDR3 has 13 residues. Variable domain in full (rest from reference TRBV2 and TRBJ2-7): EPEVTQTPSHQVTQMGQEVILRCVPISNHLYFYWYRQILGQKVEFLVSFYNNEISEKSEIFDDQFSVERPDGSNFTLKIRSTKLEDSAMYFCASSEYGASEQYFGPGTRLTVT.

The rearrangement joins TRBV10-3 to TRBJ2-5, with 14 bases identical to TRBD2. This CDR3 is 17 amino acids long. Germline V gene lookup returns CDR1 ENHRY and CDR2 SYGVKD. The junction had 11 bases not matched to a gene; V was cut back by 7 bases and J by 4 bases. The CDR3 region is CAIIRTSGGLWGETQYF. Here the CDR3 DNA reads TGTGCCATCATCAGGACTAGCGGGGGGCTCTGGGGAGAGACCCAGTACTTC.

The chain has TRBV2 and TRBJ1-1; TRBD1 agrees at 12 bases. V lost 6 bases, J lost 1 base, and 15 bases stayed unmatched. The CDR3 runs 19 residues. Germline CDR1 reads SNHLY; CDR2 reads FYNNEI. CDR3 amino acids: CASRYPGTGGWNRNTEAFF. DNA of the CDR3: TGTGCCAGCAGATACCCCGGGACAGGGGGCTGGAATAGGAACACTGAAGCTTTCTTT.

The CDR3 nucleotides are TGTGCCAATTCGGACAGCACTAGCACAGATACGCAGTATTTT. Its translation is CANSDSTSTDTQYF. This chain uses TRBV10-3 with TRBJ2-3, with D possibly TRBD1 on 6 matching bases. The V gene's germline CDR1 is ENHRY and CDR2 SYGVKD. The CDR3 totals 14 residues. V lost 10 bases and J 0 bases, leaving 14 bases between the germline ends.

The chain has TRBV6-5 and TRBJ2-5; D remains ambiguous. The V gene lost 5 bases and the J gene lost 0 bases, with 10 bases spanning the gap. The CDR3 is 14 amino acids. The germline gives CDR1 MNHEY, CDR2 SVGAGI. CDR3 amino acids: CASSLDVYQETQYF. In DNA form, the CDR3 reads TGTGCCAGCAGTCTGGACGTGTACCAAGAGACCCAGTACTTC.

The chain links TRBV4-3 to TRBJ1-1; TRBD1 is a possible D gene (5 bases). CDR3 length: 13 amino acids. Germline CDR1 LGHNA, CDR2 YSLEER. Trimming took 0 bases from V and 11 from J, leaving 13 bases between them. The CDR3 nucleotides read TGCGCCAGCAGCCAAGAGTCAACAGGTATGGCTTTCTTT. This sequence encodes CASSQESTGMAFF.